These 21 T cell receptor beta chains were sequenced from one sample in a study of radiotherapy plus CTLA-4 blockade in lung cancer. Data came from immunoSEQ multiplex PCR; TCRdb stores just in-frame clones and leaves some out. The sample contains some 78,000 clones, about 90% of which appear only once. The sample consisted of peripheral blood, taken from a patient treated with radiotherapy plus ipilimumab. The receptors here all came from a human donor with non-small cell lung cancer who had a partial response to radiotherapy plus ipilimumab.

The chain links TRBV7-9 to TRBJ2-5; 10 nucleotides line up with TRBD2. The CDR3 covers 16 residues. Looked up from germline, CDR1 is SEHNR and CDR2 is FQNEAQ (reference sequence). Trimming took 5 bases from V and 2 from J; bases not matched to a gene: 8. This chain's CDR3 is CASSARGAGGQETQYF. CDR3 DNA: TGTGCCAGCAGCGCGAGAGGAGCGGGAGGGCAAGAGACCCAGTACTTC.

V and J are TRBV2 and TRBJ1-5; 9 positions agree with TRBD1. CDR3 size: 14 residues. Germline V gene lookup returns CDR1 SNHLY and CDR2 FYNNEI. V gave up 10 bases and J gave up 3 bases; unmatched junction bases: 7. DNA for the CDR3: TGTGCCACCACAGGGACAGGGCCCAATCAGCCCCAGCATTTT. Amino acids: CATTGTGPNQPQHF.

The rearrangement joins TRBV28 to TRBJ1-2; D may be TRBD1 (6 bases). Germline CDR1 is MDHEN and CDR2 is SYDVKM. The CDR3 consists of 15 residues. Between the trimmed V and J ends, which lost 3 bases and 0 bases, there was a span of 11 bases. The CDR3 nucleotides read TGTGCCAGCAGTTTCGGGACACGTCCTAACTATGGCTACACCTTC. Translated, it gives CASSFGTRPNYGYTF.

J is TRBJ2-3 and V is TRBV27, with 12 bases that match TRBD2. The CDR3 covers 16 residues. Germline V gene data show CDR1 as MNHEY and CDR2 as SMNVEV (reference sequence). The trim removed 6 bases at V and 2 bases at J, leaving 6 bases unmatched. The CDR3, as DNA: TGTGCCAGCAGGTCTAGCGGGGGGGGGTTCACAGATACGCAGTATTTT. As protein: CASRSSGGGFTDTQYF.

The V and J genes are TRBV2 and TRBJ2-1; 15 bases fit TRBD2. CDR3 length: 20 residues. CDR1 is SNHLY and CDR2 is FYNNEI in the germline V gene. Losses at the gene ends were 6 bases for V and 4 bases for J; bases not matched to a gene: 16. The CDR3 is CASSRTGLAGGGSAYNEQFF. The CDR3 DNA follows: TGTGCCAGCAGCAGAACGGGACTAGCGGGAGGTGGTAGCGCTTACAATGAGCAGTTCTTC.

The chain carries TRBV30 and TRBJ2-1, with 9 bases aligning to TRBD1. After removal of 4 bases from V and 7 bases from J, the junction contained 8 bases not matched to a gene. The CDR3 covers 14 residues. The germline V gene encodes CDR1 GTSNPN and CDR2 SVGIG (reference sequence). Written as DNA, the CDR3 is TGTGCCTGGAATTTACAGGGGGCGCTTAATGAGCAGTTCTTC. It is translated as CAWNLQGALNEQFF.

This clone was seen only once. The chain couples TRBV5-6 to TRBJ1-2; possibly TRBD1 for D (5 bases). V lost 3 bases to trimming and J lost 7 bases, with 7 bases between them. The germline V gene has CDR1 SGHDT and CDR2 YYEEEE. The CDR3 has 11 amino acids. CDR3 DNA: TGTGCCAGCAGCTCAGGGTCTGGCTACACCTTC. Its translation is CASSSGSGYTF.

In DNA form, the CDR3 reads TGTGCCAGCTCACCTCGACAGGCCCTGTCCTCTGGAAACACCATATATTTT. It translates to CASSPRQALSSGNTIYF. The V call is TRBV18, the J call TRBJ1-3; D might be TRBD1 (6 bases). The CDR3 totals 17 residues. The V end was cut by 3 bases, the J end by 0 bases, with 15 bases between. Germline CDR1 KGHSH, CDR2 LQKENI. Looking up the rest from reference TRBV18 and TRBJ1-3 gives the full variable domain: NAGVMQNPRHLVRRRGQEARLRCSPMKGHSHVYWYRQLPEEGLKFMVYLQKENIIDESGMPKERFSAEFPKEGPSILRIQQVVRGDSAAYFCASSPRQALSSGNTIYFGEGSWLTVV.

V gene TRBV11-2 combines with J gene TRBJ1-2, with 8 nucleotides matching TRBD1. Germline V gives CDR1 SGHAT, CDR2 FQNNGV. Losses at the gene ends were 5 bases for V and 6 bases for J; bases not matched to a gene: 20. This CDR3 has 18 residues. In DNA, the CDR3 is TGTGCCAGCAGCCTCTCCAGCTATCGGACAGGGCGGGTAGATGGCTACACCTTC. Amino acids: CASSLSSYRTGRVDGYTF.

This clone was observed a handful of times. The V gene is TRBV11-2, the J gene TRBJ1-4, with a possible D match to TRBD1 (5 bases). CDR3 length: 15 residues. Germline-derived CDR1 and CDR2 are SGHAT and FQNNGV. Trimming removed 5 bases from V and 5 bases from J, with 15 bases in between. The DNA of the CDR3 is TGTGCCAGCAGCCCGGGCGGGACCCGCAATGAAAAACTGTTTTTT. Protein product: CASSPGGTRNEKLFF.

This clone was counted between two and nine times. The chain couples TRBV5-4 to TRBJ1-2; D unresolved. The V end was cut by 4 bases, the J end by 3 bases, with 16 bases between. The CDR3 is 15 residues long. Germline V lookup: CDR1 SGHNT, CDR2 YYREEE (reference sequence). CDR3 sequence reads: CASSPSDYGDYGYTF. CDR3 DNA: TGTGCCAGCAGCCCAAGTGACTATGGGGACTATGGCTACACCTTC.

The table lists this clone with a count of one. The chain has TRBV7-2 and TRBJ1-2; 8 bases are shared with TRBD1. V shed 4 bases, J shed 7 bases, and the junction held 5 bases outside the gene matches. Per the germline V gene, CDR1 is SGHTA and CDR2 is FQGNSA. The CDR3 sequence is 13 residues long. The CDR3 DNA reads as TGTGCCAGCAGCTCACAGGGGGGAGGTGGCTACACCTTC. Its protein product is CASSSQGGGGYTF.

J is TRBJ1-2 and V is TRBV10-2, with 7 positions matching TRBD1. Per the germline V gene, CDR1 is WSHSY and CDR2 is SAAADI. V lost 1 base, J lost 1 base, and 3 bases stayed unmatched. The CDR3 has 15 amino acids. In nucleotides, the CDR3 is TGCGCCAGCAGTGAGTTTTACAGGGGTAACTATGGCTACACCTTC. Its translation is CASSEFYRGNYGYTF.

The chain is built from TRBV7-9 and TRBJ2-7; possible D gene TRBD2, 5 bases. Germline V gene lookup returns CDR1 SEHNR and CDR2 FQNEAQ (reference sequence). V was trimmed by 3 bases and J by 6 bases, leaving 15 bases between them. The CDR3 is 14 residues long. The CDR3 DNA reads TGTGCCAGCAGCTTTGGACTTGGTGGGTGCGAGCAGTACTTC. This gives the protein CASSFGLGGCEQYF.

This chain uses TRBV4-3 with TRBJ1-1; D gene unclear. This CDR3 region has 15 residues. The germline CDR1 and CDR2 sequences are LGHNA and YSLEER. V gave up 1 base and J gave up 4 bases, with 13 bases separating them. The CDR3 loop reads CASSQGLVSPTEAFF. The CDR3 DNA follows: TGCGCCAGCAGCCAAGGGCTGGTCTCCCCCACTGAAGCTTTCTTT.

This clone was recorded a few times. This chain connects TRBV6-5 to TRBJ2-7; D is unclear. Germline V gene sequence: CDR1 MNHEY, CDR2 SVGAGI. The CDR3 is 11 residues long. V gave up 6 bases and J gave up 2 bases, with 5 bases separating them. CDR3: CASSATYEQYF. CDR3 sequence (DNA): TGTGCCAGCAGCGCGACCTACGAGCAGTACTTC.

The rearrangement joins TRBV10-3 to TRBJ1-6; D might be TRBD1 (6 bases). With 8 bases removed from V and 6 bases from J, the gap between germline ends came to 17 bases. CDR3 size: 15 residues. The germline gives CDR1 ENHRY, CDR2 SYGVKD. CDR3 region: CAIGGHLDPNSPLHF. The CDR3 nucleotides read TGTGCCATCGGGGGACACCTGGATCCTAATTCACCCCTCCACTTT.

The V call is TRBV6-6, the J call TRBJ1-6; no clear D gene. Trimming stripped 2 bases from V and 10 bases from J, with 9 bases between. CDR1 is MNHNY and CDR2 is SVGAGI in the germline V gene (reference sequence). The CDR3 consists of 13 residues. CDR3 region: CASSYPAVSPLHF. In DNA form, the CDR3 reads TGTGCCAGCAGTTACCCGGCGGTGTCACCCCTCCACTTT.

This clone was observed a few times. V gene TRBV6-6 combines with J gene TRBJ2-7; TRBD1 matches at 9 bases. Germline V gene data show CDR1 as MNHNY and CDR2 as SVGAGI (reference sequence). The CDR3 runs to 13 residues. V shed 6 bases and J 5 bases; nucleotides not matched to a gene: 5. The CDR3 region is CASRSQGADEQYF. CDR3 coding DNA: TGTGCCAGCAGGTCACAGGGGGCAGACGAGCAGTACTTC.

The rearrangement links TRBV27 to TRBJ1-3, with TRBD1 identical over 10 bases. Looked up from germline, CDR1 is MNHEY and CDR2 is SMNVEV (reference sequence). V was pared by 9 bases and J by 2 bases, with 7 bases of the junction left unmatched. This CDR3 spans 15 amino acids. CDR3 sequence reads: CASRQGANTGNTIYF. The CDR3 bases are TGTGCCAGTCGACAGGGGGCAAATACTGGAAACACCATATATTTT.

This clone was recorded once. J is TRBJ2-7 and V is TRBV5-4; 13 bases are a match to TRBD2. Germline V gene sequence: CDR1 SGHNT, CDR2 YYREEE (reference sequence). The CDR3 loop spans 15 amino acids. The V segment lost 4 bases and the J segment 4 bases; nucleotides outside the gene matches: 5. The CDR3 nucleotides are TGTGCCAGCAGCACCGGGACTAGCGGGAAATACGAGCAGTACTTC. It specifies CASSTGTSGKYEQYF.